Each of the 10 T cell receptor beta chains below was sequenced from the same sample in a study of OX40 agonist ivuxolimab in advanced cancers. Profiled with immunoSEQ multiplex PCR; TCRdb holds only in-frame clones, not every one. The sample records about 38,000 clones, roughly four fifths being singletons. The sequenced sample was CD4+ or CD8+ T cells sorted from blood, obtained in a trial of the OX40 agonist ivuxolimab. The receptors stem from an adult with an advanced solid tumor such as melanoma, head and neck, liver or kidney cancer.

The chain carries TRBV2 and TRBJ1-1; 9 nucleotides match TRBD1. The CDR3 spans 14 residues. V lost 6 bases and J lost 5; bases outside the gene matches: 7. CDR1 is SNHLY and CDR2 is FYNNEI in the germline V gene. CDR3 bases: TGTGCCAGCAGGGACCGGGACAGGGTGACTGAAGCTTTCTTT. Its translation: CASRDRDRVTEAFF.

The chain's CDR3 is CASSSPASGAYEQYF. CDR3 in DNA: TGCGCCAGCAGCTCACCCGCCTCTGGCGCCTACGAGCAGTACTTC. The J gene is TRBJ2-7, the V gene TRBV4-3; D is unclear. The CDR3 totals 15 residues. Germline-derived CDR1 and CDR2 are LGHNA and YSLEER. V was cut by 5 bases and J by 2 bases, with 16 bases left in between.

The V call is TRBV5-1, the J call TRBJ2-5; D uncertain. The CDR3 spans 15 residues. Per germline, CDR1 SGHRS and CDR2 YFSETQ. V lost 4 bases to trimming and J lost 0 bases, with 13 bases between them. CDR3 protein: CASSRAVSNQETQYF. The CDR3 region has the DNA TGCGCCAGCAGCCGGGCCGTGTCAAACCAAGAGACCCAGTACTTC.

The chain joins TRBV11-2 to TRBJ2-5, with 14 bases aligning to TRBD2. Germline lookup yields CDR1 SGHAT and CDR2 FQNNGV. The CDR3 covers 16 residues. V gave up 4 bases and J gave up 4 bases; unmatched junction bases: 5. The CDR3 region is CASSSGLAGGGETQYF. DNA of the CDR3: TGTGCCAGCAGCTCCGGACTAGCGGGAGGAGGAGAGACCCAGTACTTC.

The CDR3, as DNA: TGTGCCAGCAGGACTGGAAACACCATATATTTT. This sequence encodes CASRTGNTIYF. V and J are TRBV6-5 and TRBJ1-3, with D unclear. V was cut by 6 bases and J by 2 bases, with 2 bases left in between. The CDR3 sequence is 11 residues long. From germline, CDR1 is MNHEY and CDR2 SVGAGI.

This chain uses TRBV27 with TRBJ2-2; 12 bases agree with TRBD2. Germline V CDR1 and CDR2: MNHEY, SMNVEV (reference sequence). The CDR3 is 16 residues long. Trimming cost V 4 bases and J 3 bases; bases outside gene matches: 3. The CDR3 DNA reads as TGTGCCAGCAGTTACGGGACTAGCGGGCACACCGGGGAGCTGTTTTTT. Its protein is CASSYGTSGHTGELFF.

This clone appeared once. CDR3 sequence (DNA): TGTGCCAGCAGCGTACGGACGGAGGGCACTGAAGCTTTCTTT. This sequence encodes CASSVRTEGTEAFF. This chain links TRBV9 with TRBJ1-1; D is uncertain. This CDR3 comprises 14 residues. CDR1 SGDLS and CDR2 YYNGEE come from the germline V gene. V was shortened by 1 base and J by 4 bases, with 11 bases between the two germline ends.

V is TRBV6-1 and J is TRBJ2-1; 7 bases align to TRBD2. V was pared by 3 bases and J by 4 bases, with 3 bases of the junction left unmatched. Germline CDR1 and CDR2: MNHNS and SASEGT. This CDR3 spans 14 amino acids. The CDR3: CASSDGGIYNEQFF. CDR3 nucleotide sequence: TGTGCCAGCAGTGACGGGGGGATTTACAATGAGCAGTTCTTC.

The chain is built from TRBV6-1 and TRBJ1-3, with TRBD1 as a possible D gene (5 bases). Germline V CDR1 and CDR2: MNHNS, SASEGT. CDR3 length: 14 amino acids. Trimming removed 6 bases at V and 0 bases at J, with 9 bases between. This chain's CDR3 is CASRAQVSGNTIYF. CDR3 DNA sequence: TGTGCCAGCAGAGCACAGGTCTCTGGAAACACCATATATTTT.

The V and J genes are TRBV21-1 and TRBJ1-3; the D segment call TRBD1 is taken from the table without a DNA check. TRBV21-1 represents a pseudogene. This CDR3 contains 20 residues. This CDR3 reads CASSKLLTLVTGSSGNTIYF. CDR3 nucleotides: TGTGCCAGCAGCAAATTACTCACTTTGGTAACAGGGAGCTCTGGAAACACCATATATTTT.